This T cell receptor (beta chain) was identified in a study of T cells in Graves' hyperthyroidism and ophthalmopathy. CDR1 is SNHLY, CDR2 FYNNEI, per germline. The CDR3 is 13 amino acids. With 6 bases removed from V and 2 bases from J, the gap between germline ends came to 10 bases. The TCR beta CDR3 regions underwent amplification using RNA transcripts as the source. HTBI primers were the set used in a first-round RT-PCR of the TCR CDR3. TCRdb used MiXCR to reprocess the multiplex PCR reads, holding one entry per CDR3 protein. This table has around 390,000 distinct CDR3 sequences, approximately 14% appearing once. This clonotype occurred many times. Those patients with uncontrolled infection, other autoimmune disease, pregnancy or lactation were excluded.

The rearrangement joins TRBV2 to TRBJ1-2, with unresolved D. Sequencing was performed on blood. The clonotype comes from a woman aged 25 to 39 with Graves' ophthalmopathy. DNA of the CDR3: TGTGCCAGCAGACCCGGTCAAAACTATGGCTACACCTTC. It encodes CASRPGQNYGYTF.